This TCR beta chain was documented in a study of control samples from healthy donors and cancer patients. Profiled with immunoSEQ multiplex PCR; TCRdb holds only in-frame clones, not every one. Of about 160,000 clones listed, more than 85% are singletons. The V gene end was trimmed by 5 bases and the J gene end by 8 bases; junction bases not matched to a gene: 10. The CDR3 loop spans 14 amino acids. CDR1 SGHRS and CDR2 YFSETQ come from the germline V gene. The table lists this clone with a count of one. This rearrangement joins TRBV5-1 to TRBJ1-2; 9 bases fit TRBD1. What was sequenced was blood. This clonotype originated in a young woman in good health. The chain's CDR3 is CASRELGQGVGYTF. The CDR3 DNA sequence: TGCGCCAGCAGAGAGCTGGGACAGGGCGTAGGCTACACCTTC. Looking up the rest from reference TRBV5-1 and TRBJ1-2 gives the full variable domain: KAGVTQTPRYLIKTRGQQVTLSCSPISGHRSVSWYQQTPGQGLQFLFEYFSETQRNKGNFPGRFSGRQFSNSRSEMNVSTLELGDSALYLCASRELGQGVGYTFGSGTRLTVV.